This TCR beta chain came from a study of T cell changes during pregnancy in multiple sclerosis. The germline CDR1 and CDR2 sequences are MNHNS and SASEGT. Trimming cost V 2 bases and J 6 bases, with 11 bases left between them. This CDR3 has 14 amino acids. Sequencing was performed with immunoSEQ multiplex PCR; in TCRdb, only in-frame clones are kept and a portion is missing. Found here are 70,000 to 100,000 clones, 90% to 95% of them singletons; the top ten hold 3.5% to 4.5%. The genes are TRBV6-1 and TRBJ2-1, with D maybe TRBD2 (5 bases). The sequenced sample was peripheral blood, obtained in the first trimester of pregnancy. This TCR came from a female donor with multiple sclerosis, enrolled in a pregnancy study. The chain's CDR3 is CASSEITSSNEQFF. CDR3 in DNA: TGTGCCAGCAGTGAAATAACTAGTTCCAATGAGCAGTTCTTC.